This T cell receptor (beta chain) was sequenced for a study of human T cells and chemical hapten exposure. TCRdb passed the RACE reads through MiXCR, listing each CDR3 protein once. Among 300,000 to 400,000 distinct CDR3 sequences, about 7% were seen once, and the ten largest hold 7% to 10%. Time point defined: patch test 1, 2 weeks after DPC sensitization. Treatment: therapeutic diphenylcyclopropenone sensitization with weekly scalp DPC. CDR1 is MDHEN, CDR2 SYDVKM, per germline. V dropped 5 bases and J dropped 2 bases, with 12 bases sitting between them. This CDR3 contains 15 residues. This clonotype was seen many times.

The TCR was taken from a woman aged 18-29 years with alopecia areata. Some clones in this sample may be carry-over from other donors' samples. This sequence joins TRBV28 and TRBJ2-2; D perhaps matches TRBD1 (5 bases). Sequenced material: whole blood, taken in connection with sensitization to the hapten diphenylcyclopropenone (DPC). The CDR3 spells CASSTHRSNTGELFF. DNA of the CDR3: TGTGCCAGCAGTACCCACAGGAGTAACACCGGGGAGCTGTTTTTT. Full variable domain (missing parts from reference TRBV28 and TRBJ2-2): DVKVTQSSRYLVKRTGEKVFLECVQDMDHENMFWYRQDPGLGLRLIYFSYDVKMKEKGDIPEGYSVSREKKERFSLILESASTNQTSMYLCASSTHRSNTGELFFGEGSRLTVL.